Shown below are 19 T cell receptor beta chains from a single sample sequenced in a study of OX40 agonist ivuxolimab in advanced cancers. Library construction relied on the immunoSEQ multiplex PCR assay. Imported from immuneACCESS, the table was reduced by TCRdb to in-frame sequences with V and J called. These copies leave out some clones; in studies compared against another copy, an unresolved V gene accounts for under half, and the cause of the remainder is not known. This sample lists about 88,000 clones; approximately 85% were detected once. The leading ten clones occupy roughly 0.22% of the sample. The starting material was CD4+ or CD8+ T cells sorted from blood, obtained in a trial of the OX40 agonist ivuxolimab. The receptors stem from an adult with an advanced solid tumor such as melanoma, head and neck, liver or kidney cancer.

The chain carries TRBV5-1 and TRBJ2-3; 10 nucleotides align to TRBD1. The CDR3 runs 15 residues. V was clipped by 5 bases and J by 4 bases; unmatched bases: 7. Germline V gene lookup returns CDR1 SGHRS and CDR2 YFSETQ. In DNA form, the CDR3 reads TGCGCCAGCAGTAGTCTCGGGACAGGGGCAGATACGCAGTATTTT. This codes for CASSSLGTGADTQYF.

To note about this clone: One junction end does not reproduce the germline sequence, and a read error may be involved. The gene calls are TRBV7-7 and TRBJ2-2; 11 nucleotides line up with TRBD1. Germline V gives CDR1 SSHAT, CDR2 FNYEAQ (reference sequence). The CDR3 length is 17 residues. CDR3 region: CASSPRPGTGGTGELFF. The CDR3 coding sequence is TGTGCTAGCAGCCCGCGACCCGGGACAGGGGGCACCGGGGAGCTGTTTTTT. The full variable domain, its missing parts supplied by reference TRBV7-7 and TRBJ2-2, is GAGVSQSPRYKVTKRGQDVTLRCDPISSHATLYWYQQALGQGPEFLTYFNYEAQPDKSGLPSDRFSAERPEGSISTLTIQRTEQRDSAMYRCASSPRPGTGGTGELFFGEGSRLTVL.

The chain is built from TRBV7-3 and TRBJ2-3, with 10 bases fitting TRBD2. Germline assignment: CDR1 SGHTA and CDR2 FQGTGA. The CDR3 length is 19 residues. V lost 1 base, J lost 1 base, and 11 bases stayed unmatched. This chain's CDR3 is CASSLIDPRSGRGTDTQYF. The CDR3 coding sequence is TGTGCCAGCAGCTTAATAGACCCGCGGAGCGGGAGGGGCACAGATACGCAGTATTTT. Complete variable domain (other parts from reference TRBV7-3 and TRBJ2-3): GAGVSQTPSNKVTEKGKYVELRCDPISGHTALYWYRQSLGQGPEFLIYFQGTGAADDSGLPNDRFFAVRPEGSVSTLKIQRTERGDSAVYLCASSLIDPRSGRGTDTQYFGPGTRLTVL.

CDR3 in amino acids: CATSRGGQVNYEQYF. In DNA, the CDR3 is TGTGCCACCAGCAGAGGGGGACAGGTTAACTACGAGCAGTACTTC. The chain recombines TRBV15 with TRBJ2-7; 8 bases match TRBD1. The CDR3 length is 15 residues. Germline-derived CDR1 and CDR2 are LNHNV and YYDKDF (reference sequence). The V segment lost 1 base and the J segment 3 bases; nucleotides outside the gene matches: 5. Together with reference TRBV15 and TRBJ2-7, the CDR3 gives the full variable domain: DAMVIQNPRYQVTQFGKPVTLSCSQTLNHNVMYWYQQKSSQAPKLLFHYYDKDFNNEADTPDNFQSRRPNTSFCFLDIRSPGLGDTAMYLCATSRGGQVNYEQYFGPGTRLTVT.

In this sample, this clone turned up once. The chain recombines TRBV27 with TRBJ2-3; no definite D call. Germline V CDR1 and CDR2: MNHEY, SMNVEV (reference sequence). Trimming removed 3 bases at V and 7 bases at J, with 11 bases between. The CDR3 covers 13 residues. Here the CDR3 reads CASSFSDPYTQYF. CDR3 nucleotide sequence: TGTGCCAGCAGTTTCTCCGACCCGTATACGCAGTATTTT.

This chain links TRBV7-3 with TRBJ1-6; 9 positions agree with TRBD1. Trimming removed 5 bases from V and 7 bases from J; junction bases left unmatched: 6. This CDR3 contains 15 residues. Germline V gives CDR1 SGHTA, CDR2 FQGTGA. For the CDR3, the DNA is TGTGCCAGCAGCCTACAGGGGGCTGCGAATTCACCCCTCCACTTT. Residues: CASSLQGAANSPLHF.

The rearrangement uses TRBV21-1 and TRBJ2-3; no check of the table's D call, TRBD1, against the DNA was made. TRBV21-1 constitutes a pseudogene. The CDR3 has 18 residues. CDR3 nucleotide sequence: TGTGCCAGCAGCACAAAAAGAATAACGGGACAGGGTTCAGATACGCAGTATTTT. The encoded protein is CASSTKRITGQGSDTQYF.

The chain employs TRBV6-5 and TRBJ1-5; a possible D gene is TRBD1 (5 bases). V was cut by 5 bases and J by 9 bases, with 8 bases left in between. The CDR3 runs to 11 residues. Germline-derived CDR1 and CDR2 are MNHEY and SVGAGI. CDR3 loop: CASSQGAPQHF. In DNA form, the CDR3 reads TGTGCCAGCAGTCAGGGTGCGCCCCAGCATTTT.

This chain uses TRBV19 with TRBJ2-3, with D possibly being TRBD1 (6 bases). V was trimmed by 4 bases and J by 6 bases, leaving 17 bases between them. CDR1 and CDR2 from the germline V gene are LNHDA and SQIVND (reference sequence). CDR3 length: 15 amino acids. CDR3 sequence reads: CASSKRTDYVDTQYF. The CDR3 DNA reads as TGTGCCAGTAGTAAACGGACAGACTATGTGGATACGCAGTATTTT.

The chain couples TRBV10-3 to TRBJ2-1; tentative D call: TRBD1 (6 bases). CDR3 length equals 15 residues. CDR1 is ENHRY and CDR2 is SYGVKD in the germline V gene. Trimming removed 4 bases at V and 9 bases at J, with 19 bases between. The CDR3 sequence: CAISGMGATAGEQFF. The CDR3 DNA reads as TGTGCCATCAGTGGAATGGGGGCCACGGCTGGTGAGCAGTTCTTC.

This clone has just one count. V gene TRBV2 combines with J gene TRBJ2-7; TRBD2 aligns across 9 bases. J was trimmed by 3 bases and V by 8 bases; bases with no gene match: 17. The V gene's germline CDR1 is SNHLY and CDR2 FYNNEI. The CDR3 extends over 17 amino acids. As DNA, the CDR3 is TGTGCCAGCTTTGTACGGCAAGGAATTAGCGGGGGCTACGAGCAGTACTTC. This translates into CASFVRQGISGGYEQYF.

The genes are TRBV19 and TRBJ2-5; 10 bases map to TRBD1. V lost 5 bases to trimming and J lost 5 bases; unmatched junction nucleotides: 8. The CDR3 contains 15 residues. Germline V lookup: CDR1 LNHDA, CDR2 SQIVND (reference sequence). DNA of the CDR3: TGTGCCAGTAGTCGTGGGACAGGGGAGGGGGAGACCCAGTACTTC. Its translation is CASSRGTGEGETQYF. The full variable domain, with the rest looked up from reference TRBV19 and TRBJ2-5, is DGGITQSPKYLFRKEGQNVTLSCEQNLNHDAMYWYRQDPGQGLRLIYYSQIVNDFQKGDIAEGYSVSREKKESFPLTVTSAQKNPTAFYLCASSRGTGEGETQYFGPGTRLLVL.

This clone was observed a single time. V and J are TRBV18 and TRBJ2-3, with D possibly matching TRBD2 (5 bases). V lost 3 bases and J lost 3, with 10 bases in between. Germline assignment: CDR1 KGHSH and CDR2 LQKENI. The CDR3 is 14 residues long. The CDR3 DNA sequence: TGTGCCAGCTCACCGGACTCGATGACAGATACGCAGTATTTT. It is translated as CASSPDSMTDTQYF.

The chain couples TRBV6-5 to TRBJ2-2, with D possibly matching TRBD2 (5 bases). The germline V and J ends were trimmed by 8 bases and 1 base, with 5 bases remaining between them. The CDR3 runs to 12 residues. Germline CDR1 MNHEY, CDR2 SVGAGI. For the CDR3, the DNA is TGTGCCAGCCGGGGGAACACCGGGGAGCTGTTTTTT. Protein product: CASRGNTGELFF.

The chain is built from TRBV21-1 and TRBJ2-4; the D call in the table, TRBD1, was not verified against the DNA. TRBV21-1 is a pseudogene. The CDR3 consists of 15 residues. In DNA, the CDR3 is TGTGCCAATCATCAGGGTCGGTTAGCCAAAAACATTCAGTACTTC. As protein: CANHQGRLAKNIQYF.

The chain carries TRBV7-9 and TRBJ2-5; possible D gene TRBD1, 6 bases. V was trimmed by 5 bases and J by 2 bases, leaving 12 bases between them. Germline V gene sequence: CDR1 SEHNR, CDR2 FQNEAQ (reference sequence). The length of the CDR3 is 14 residues. CDR3 amino acids: CASSPGTYQETQYF. The CDR3 DNA sequence: TGTGCCAGCAGCCCGGGGACATATCAAGAGACCCAGTACTTC.

The rearrangement uses TRBV5-1 and TRBJ1-6; 8 bases line up with TRBD1. Trimming cost V 5 bases and J 8 bases; bases outside gene matches: 9. This CDR3 has 15 residues. Germline V gene lookup returns CDR1 SGHRS and CDR2 YFSETQ. CDR3 DNA sequence: TGCGCCAGCAGATTCGTGACAGGGGAGGATTCACCCCTCCACTTT. It is translated as CASRFVTGEDSPLHF.

Turning to this clone: This sample includes further DNA sequences coding for the same CDR3. The V call is TRBV7-2, the J call TRBJ1-2, with D tentatively TRBD1 (5 bases). The CDR3 spans 12 residues. Germline loops: CDR1 SGHTA, CDR2 FQGNSA. V shed 5 bases and J shed 7 bases, with 11 bases lying between them. The CDR3 coding sequence is TGTGCCAGCAGCCCGCAGGGAAGTGGCTACACCTTC. It codes for CASSPQGSGYTF.

This clone appeared a single time. The chain uses TRBV7-2 and TRBJ2-6, with D hard to call. Trimming took off 5 bases at V and 0 bases at J, with 17 bases between the two ends. Germline CDR1 is SGHTA and CDR2 is FQGNSA. CDR3 size: 18 residues. The CDR3 protein is CASSPSSPQSSGANVLTF. The CDR3 coding sequence is TGTGCCAGCAGCCCATCGTCCCCTCAGTCCTCTGGGGCCAACGTCCTGACTTTC.